Each of the 12 T cell receptor beta chains below was sequenced from the same sample in a study of CD8 T cells in ankylosing spondylitis. Study-level points and caveats: Ankylosing spondylitis blood appeared to be characterized by a TCR beta motif of under ten highly homologous variants.

These TCRs' antigens remain unknown. TCRdb re-called the 5' RACE reads through MiXCR, storing one row per CDR3 protein. The data contain approximately 540,000 distinct CDR3 sequences, over 9.5% of them singletons. The sample comprised blood, either unsorted or a sorted T cell fraction (not recorded which). These receptors were taken from a male donor with ankylosing spondylitis.

This clonotype turned up a few times. The chain carries TRBV5-6 and TRBJ2-2; a weak D match, TRBD2 (5 bases). In germline, CDR1 is SGHDT, CDR2 YYEEEE. This CDR3 has 15 residues. V lost 4 bases to trimming and J lost 1 base, with 11 bases between them. CDR3: CASSPTTVNTGELFF. The CDR3 DNA follows: TGTGCCAGCAGCCCGACTACGGTGAACACCGGGGAGCTGTTTTTT.

V gene TRBV20-1 combines with J gene TRBJ1-1; D is possibly TRBD1 (6 bases). Trimming took off 6 bases at V and 6 bases at J, with 14 bases between the two ends. The CDR3 has 12 amino acids. Germline V lookup: CDR1 DFQATT, CDR2 SNEGSKA (reference sequence). The CDR3 protein is CSALTGSSEAFF. The CDR3 bases are TGCAGTGCCTTGACAGGTTCTTCTGAAGCTTTCTTT.

This clonotype was seen more than once but under ten times. V gene TRBV12-3 or TRBV12-4 combines with J gene TRBJ2-4; no clear D. Trimming shortened V by 3 bases and J by 0 bases, and 6 bases separated the two germline ends. The CDR3 length is 14 residues. CDR3 nucleotides: TGTGCCAGCAGTTTCTCGGCAGCCAAAAACATTCAGTACTTC. Translation: CASSFSAAKNIQYF.

This clonotype was counted many times. V gene TRBV5-1 combines with J gene TRBJ2-7, with 8 bases that match TRBD2. J was trimmed by 7 bases and V by 4 bases; bases with no gene match: 10. Per germline, CDR1 SGHRS and CDR2 YFSETQ. This CDR3 contains 14 residues. Here the CDR3 DNA reads TGCGCCAGCAGCATAGCGGGACTCTCGGGGGAGCAGTACTTC. Amino acid sequence: CASSIAGLSGEQYF.

This clonotype has at least ten counts. This chain connects TRBV7-8 to TRBJ1-1; no reliable D call. The CDR3 runs to 13 residues. V was cut by 2 bases and J by 0 bases, with 4 bases left in between. Per the germline V gene, CDR1 is SGHVS and CDR2 is FQNEAQ. The CDR3 protein is CASSLWVNTEAFF. The CDR3 DNA is TGTGCCAGCAGCTTATGGGTGAACACTGAAGCTTTCTTT.

This clonotype was seen ten or more times. J is TRBJ1-5 and V is TRBV12-3 or TRBV12-4; 7 nucleotides agree with TRBD1. The V gene end was trimmed by 6 bases and the J gene end by 4 bases; junction bases not matched to a gene: 6. The CDR3 runs 14 residues. CDR3 residues: CASSLDRRNQPQHF. The CDR3 DNA reads TGTGCCAGCAGCCTGGACAGGAGGAATCAGCCCCAGCATTTT.

The sample holds a few counts of this clonotype. The junction shows a germline mismatch at one end, possibly a read error. The chain employs TRBV11-2 and TRBJ1-1; no firm D call. Germline loops: CDR1 SGHAT, CDR2 FQNNGV. The length of the CDR3 is 11 residues. DNA for the CDR3: TGTGCCAGCAGCTTAGGACATGGGCCCGCTTTT. Residues: CASSLGHGPAF.

This chain joins TRBV7-2 and TRBJ1-2; D possibly corresponds to TRBD1 (5 bases). The V gene lost 0 bases and the J gene lost 7 bases, with 9 bases spanning the gap. Germline-derived CDR1 and CDR2 are SGHTA and FQGNSA. The CDR3 runs to 13 residues. This CDR3 reads CASSLARDGGYTF. Here the CDR3 DNA reads TGTGCCAGCAGCTTAGCGAGGGACGGTGGCTACACCTTC.

Note on this clonotype: Since no conserved phenylalanine or tryptophan closes the CDR3, a read error is the likely cause. This chain uses TRBV14 with TRBJ2-3; 9 positions match TRBD1. Germline V lookup: CDR1 SGHDN, CDR2 FVKESK. CDR3 length: 15 residues. Trimming removed 2 bases from V and 2 bases from J; junction bases left unmatched: 2. The CDR3 sequence is CASSQRTGDTDTQYL. The CDR3 DNA reads TGTGCCAGCAGCCAACGGACAGGGGACACAGATACGCAGTATCTT.

This clonotype was recorded at least ten times. The chain uses TRBV29-1 and TRBJ1-2; D is possibly TRBD1 (5 bases). V was clipped by 0 bases and J by 1 base, with 12 bases between them. The germline CDR1 and CDR2 sequences are SQVTM and ANQGSEA. The CDR3 length is 15 residues. CDR3 residues: CSVEDEGVDNYGYTF. In DNA form, the CDR3 reads TGCAGCGTTGAAGATGAAGGGGTAGATAACTATGGCTACACCTTC.

This clonotype was observed a few times. The rearrangement links TRBV5-1 to TRBJ2-7; D may be TRBD1 (5 bases). The germline V and J ends were trimmed by 1 base and 6 bases, with 11 bases remaining between them. CDR3 length: 13 amino acids. Germline assignment: CDR1 SGHRS and CDR2 YFSETQ. This chain's CDR3 is CASSLTGDAEQYV. DNA for the CDR3: TGCGCCAGCAGCTTGACAGGTGATGCCGAGCAGTACGTC.

The table lists this clonotype with a few counts. This rearrangement joins TRBV29-1 to TRBJ2-3, with D tentatively TRBD2 (6 bases). Between the trimmed V and J ends, which lost 6 bases and 0 bases, there was a span of 16 bases. The germline gives CDR1 SQVTM, CDR2 ANQGSEA. The CDR3 has 15 amino acids. The CDR3 region is CSVTPGESSTDTQYF. In nucleotides, the CDR3 is TGCAGCGTCACCCCGGGAGAAAGTAGCACAGATACGCAGTATTTT.